The clone carrying this T cell receptor beta chain was observed a single time. The V and J ends lost 0 bases and 4 bases, in that order; junction bases with no gene match: 4. This CDR3 region has 15 residues. Germline V gene sequence: CDR1 SGDLS, CDR2 YYNGEE. Here immunoSEQ multiplex PCR was the method, and the copy in TCRdb shows in-frame clones only, minus some. The sample lists around 100,000 clones; approximately 88% were seen once. The data originate from a study of blood T cell repertoires in COVID-19. This rearrangement joins TRBV9 to TRBJ2-1; 7 nucleotides align to TRBD2. The sequence derives from a human donor in a cohort sampled during active COVID-19. The sample taken for sequencing was peripheral blood. The CDR3 DNA reads TGTGCCAGCAGCGTAGCAGCGGGATTATACAATGAGCAGTTCTTC. It codes for CASSVAAGLYNEQFF.